These 15 T cell receptor beta chains share one sample of origin, sequenced in a study of blood T cell repertoires in COVID-19 (dated by TCRdb to between 2020 and 2021). Library method: the immunoSEQ multiplex PCR assay. TCRdb provides this immuneACCESS table in a form limited to in-frame rearrangements. Some clones are lacking; in checked studies, under half of them reflect an unresolved V gene, and why the rest are absent is not known. This sample holds about 260,000 clones; 86% were observed only once. The leading ten clones occupy roughly 2% of the sample. Material for sequencing was PBMCs or T cells enriched from blood (not recorded which). The receptors here all came from a woman aged 50 to 65 who had recovered from COVID-19.

The chain combines TRBV5-1 with TRBJ2-7, with D possibly being TRBD1 (5 bases). The CDR3 is 14 amino acids. V dropped 4 bases and J dropped 3 bases, with 14 bases sitting between them. From germline, CDR1 is SGHRS and CDR2 YFSETQ. The CDR3 loop is CASSPPGQGYEQYF. For the CDR3, the DNA is TGCGCCAGCAGCCCCCCTGGGCAGGGCTACGAGCAGTACTTC.

This sequence joins TRBV4-3 and TRBJ2-7; 9 nucleotides align to TRBD2. Germline trimming cut 2 bases from V and 4 bases from J; bases unmatched to any gene: 12. The CDR3 length is 17 residues. The germline gives CDR1 LGHNA, CDR2 YSLEER. CDR3 in amino acids: CASSQTPRTSETYEQYF. The DNA for the CDR3 is TGCGCCAGCAGCCAAACCCCTCGGACTAGCGAGACATACGAGCAGTACTTC.

The chain couples TRBV19 to TRBJ2-1; 14 bases match TRBD2. Germline V gene sequence: CDR1 LNHDA, CDR2 SQIVND (reference sequence). CDR3 length equals 15 residues. The V segment lost 7 bases and the J segment 8 bases; nucleotides outside the gene matches: 7. CDR3 sequence: CASNFGLAGGYEQFF. The CDR3 region has the DNA TGTGCCAGTAATTTCGGACTAGCGGGAGGCTATGAGCAGTTCTTC.

The chain employs TRBV5-5 and TRBJ2-7, with D possibly matching TRBD2 (6 bases). Germline V gene lookup returns CDR1 SGHKS and CDR2 YYEKEE (reference sequence). The V and J ends lost 5 bases and 4 bases respectively, with 19 bases between them. The CDR3 is 15 residues long. The CDR3 DNA sequence: TGTGCCAGCAGTCCTAGCTCTGGGACTCATTACGAGCAGTACTTC. As protein: CASSPSSGTHYEQYF. The variable domain in full, with the rest retrieved from reference TRBV5-5 and TRBJ2-7, is DAGVTQSPTHLIKTRGQQVTLRCSPISGHKSVSWYQQVLGQGPQFIFQYYEKEERGRGNFPDRFSARQFPNYSSELNVNALLLGDSALYLCASSPSSGTHYEQYFGPGTRLTVT.

Only a few counts were recorded for this clone. The chain employs TRBV3-1 (or the pseudogene TRBV3-2) and TRBJ1-6; D possibly corresponds to TRBD1 (5 bases). Looked up from germline, CDR1 is LGHDT and CDR2 is YNNKEL (reference sequence). Trimming took 0 bases from V and 10 from J, leaving 16 bases between them. The CDR3 covers 16 residues. CDR3 region: CASSQESGFGYSPLHF. The DNA of the CDR3 is TGTGCCAGCAGCCAAGAATCAGGGTTTGGTTACTCACCCCTCCACTTT.

J is TRBJ2-1 and V is TRBV6-2 or TRBV6-3, with 10 nucleotides matching TRBD2. The CDR3 runs to 16 residues. The V gene's germline CDR1 is MNHEY and CDR2 SVGEGT. The junction had 8 bases not matched to a gene; V was cut back by 1 base and J by 8 bases. CDR3 protein: CASSYWSSGRQYEQFF. In nucleotides, the CDR3 is TGTGCCAGCAGTTACTGGTCTAGCGGGAGACAGTATGAGCAGTTCTTC.

DNA of the CDR3: TGTGCCACCCTAGGGGCAGGGACCTACGAGCAGTACTTC. Encoded protein: CATLGAGTYEQYF. The chain recombines TRBV19 with TRBJ2-7; TRBD1 might be the D (5 bases). This CDR3 comprises 13 residues. Germline assignment: CDR1 LNHDA and CDR2 SQIVND (reference sequence). Trimming took off 10 bases at V and 2 bases at J, with 15 bases between the two ends. Using reference TRBV19 and TRBJ2-7 for the parts outside the CDR3, the full variable domain is DGGITQSPKYLFRKEGQNVTLSCEQNLNHDAMYWYRQDPGQGLRLIYYSQIVNDFQKGDIAEGYSVSREKKESFPLTVTSAQKNPTAFYLCATLGAGTYEQYFGPGTRLTVT.

J is TRBJ1-1 and V is TRBV21-1. TRBV21-1 has pseudogene status. There are 16 residues in the CDR3. The CDR3 is CASSKDGSREGTEAFF. The CDR3 DNA sequence: TGTGCCAGCAGCAAAGATGGAAGCCGGGAGGGTACTGAAGCTTTCTTT.

The genes are TRBV27 and TRBJ2-2; 14 nucleotides line up with TRBD2. CDR1 is MNHEY and CDR2 is SMNVEV in the germline V gene (reference sequence). Trimming cost V 6 bases and J 6 bases; bases outside gene matches: 15. This CDR3 contains 19 residues. The CDR3 is CASSLGGPGLAGVSGELFF. CDR3 DNA sequence: TGTGCCAGCAGCCTGGGGGGACCGGGACTAGCGGGAGTCTCCGGGGAGCTGTTTTTT.

The chain recombines TRBV5-4 with TRBJ1-2; D is undetermined. CDR1 and CDR2 from the germline V gene are SGHNT and YYREEE (reference sequence). The CDR3 has 13 amino acids. Between the trimmed V and J ends, which lost 3 bases and 1 base, there was a span of 7 bases. The CDR3 spells CASSSRFNYGYTF. The CDR3 region has the DNA TGTGCCAGCAGCTCGCGATTTAACTATGGCTACACCTTC. Based on the CDR3 plus reference TRBV5-4 and TRBJ1-2, the full variable domain is ETGVTQSPTHLIKTRGQQVTLRCSSQSGHNTVSWYQQALGQGPQFIFQYYREEENGRGNFPPRFSGLQFPNYSSELNVNALELDDSALYLCASSSRFNYGYTFGSGTRLTVV.

The chain employs TRBV25-1 and TRBJ1-1; TRBD1 might be the D (6 bases). The V end lost 5 bases, the J end lost 4 bases, and 17 bases lay between the germline ends. Germline V gene sequence: CDR1 MGHDK, CDR2 SYGVNS. This CDR3 has 15 residues. The CDR3: CASSTRGGIITEAFF. CDR3 nucleotide sequence: TGTGCCAGCAGTACCAGGGGTGGAATAATCACTGAAGCTTTCTTT.

This clone was detected a few times. This rearrangement joins TRBV7-9 to TRBJ1-6; 7 nucleotides match TRBD1. This CDR3 comprises 16 residues. Germline V CDR1 and CDR2: SEHNR, FQNEAQ (reference sequence). The trim removed 4 bases at V and 7 bases at J, leaving 10 bases unmatched. CDR3 amino acids: CASSSEGTARNSPLHF. CDR3 bases: TGTGCCAGCAGCTCCGAAGGGACAGCCCGAAATTCACCCCTCCACTTT.

The V gene is TRBV29-1, the J gene TRBJ1-1, with 8 bases matching TRBD1. V lost 6 bases, J lost 6 bases, and 9 bases stayed unmatched. CDR1 is SQVTM and CDR2 is ANQGSEA in the germline V gene. The CDR3 spans 13 residues. The DNA of the CDR3 is TGCAGCGTGACGGACAGGGTAGGATCTGAAGCTTTCTTT. This sequence encodes CSVTDRVGSEAFF.

The rearrangement uses TRBV18 and TRBJ2-3; 14 nucleotides line up with TRBD2. V was pared by 0 bases and J by 6 bases, with 8 bases of the junction left unmatched. The germline V gene encodes CDR1 KGHSH and CDR2 LQKENI. CDR3 length: 18 amino acids. The CDR3 DNA reads as TGTGCCAGCTCACCACCGTTGTTGGGACTAGCGGGAGTTGATACGCAGTATTTT. This translates into CASSPPLLGLAGVDTQYF. Based on the CDR3 plus reference TRBV18 and TRBJ2-3, the full variable domain is NAGVMQNPRHLVRRRGQEARLRCSPMKGHSHVYWYRQLPEEGLKFMVYLQKENIIDESGMPKERFSAEFPKEGPSILRIQQVVRGDSAAYFCASSPPLLGLAGVDTQYFGPGTRLTVL.

The chain has TRBV6-5 and TRBJ2-7; 8 bases match TRBD1. The CDR3 totals 13 residues. Trimming took 1 base from V and 6 from J; bases not matched to a gene: 2. Germline V gene lookup returns CDR1 MNHEY and CDR2 SVGAGI. The CDR3 reads CASSYFTGGEQYF. CDR3 bases: TGTGCCAGCAGTTACTTCACAGGGGGCGAGCAGTACTTC.